This entry concerns a single TCR beta chain. Germline values: CDR1 SEHNR, CDR2 FQNEAQ (reference sequence). Trimming cost V 1 base and J 8 bases, with 14 bases left between them. This CDR3 is 15 amino acids long. The data were taken from a study of cytomegalovirus exposure and HLA in healthy donors. PCR amplification relied on 60 Vbeta primers (plus 13 Jbeta primers). Assay: immunoSEQ multiplex PCR; the TCRdb copy retains only in-frame clones and omits some. The table has about 92,000 clones, roughly 63% seen once. J is TRBJ1-4 and V is TRBV7-9; D not resolved. The sample was PBMCs. This clonotype was sampled from a man in his fifties in good health and CMV-seronegative. The CDR3 is CASSLGTPGGEKLFF. The CDR3 coding sequence is TGTGCCAGCAGCTTAGGGACCCCCGGAGGGGAAAAACTGTTTTTT.